A selection of T cell receptor beta chains follows, all from one sample in a study of a mutant IDH1 vaccine in newly diagnosed glioma. Profiling relied on immunoSEQ multiplex PCR, and the TCRdb table lists in-frame clones only, not all of them. The sample shows 75,000 to 100,000 clones, more than 65% of them seen only once. The sample consisted of PBMCs, taken from a glioma patient treated with radiotherapy, temozolomide or both. All receptors derive from a man aged 40-49 years with glioma. Some clones in this sample may be carry-over from other donors' samples. The CDR3 runs from the conserved cysteine through the conserved F or W. Fields, in order: V gene, J gene, clone size, CDR3 protein. Size values are once, few and many counts, or a class for expanded clones, and some rows have none.

TRBV18	TRBJ1-4	few	CASSPLLSGEKLFF
TRBV19	TRBJ1-1	NA	CASSIPGITEAFF
TRBV9	TRBJ2-2	few	CASNRRLNTGELFF
TRBV18	TRBJ1-3	NA	CASSPRGQGYSGNTIYF
TRBV2	TRBJ2-7	few	CASIPGGPHEQYF
TRBV5-1	TRBJ2-2	NA	CASSFWDTGELFF
TRBV19	TRBJ2-6	NA	CASSPIRGSGANVLTF
TRBV15	TRBJ2-7	NA	CATSRAGRSSYEQYF
TRBV5-5	TRBJ1-1	NA	CASSFLLMNTEAFF
TRBV29-1	TRBJ2-7	NA	CSVAASGFHEQYF
TRBV4-2	TRBJ2-6	NA	CASTTSGGDEANVLTF
TRBV5-1	TRBJ1-1	once	CASSSGDTWRTEAFF
TRBV4-1	TRBJ1-6	NA	CATGEGTGNSPLHF
TRBV5-1	TRBJ1-4	NA	CASSSTATNEKLFF
TRBV18	TRBJ1-2	NA	CASSGTGFGYTF
TRBV5-1	TRBJ1-2	NA	CASSLGERRDGYTF
TRBV10-2	TRBJ2-3	NA	CASSEPRELPGTDTQYF
TRBV19	TRBJ1-1	NA	CASSPGQGMNTEAFF
TRBV30	TRBJ1-1	NA	CACYSPRAGMNTEAFF
TRBV11-2	TRBJ1-1	NA	CASSLVIRAPEAFF
TRBV10-3	TRBJ2-3	NA	CAISDGGQADTQYF
TRBV5-1	TRBJ1-1	once	CASSSRTSEAFF
TRBV2	TRBJ1-2	NA	CASSEPDRVQGYTF